These 24 T cell receptor beta chains were all obtained from the same sample, sequenced in a study of PD-1 blockade in mismatch repair-deficient tumors. Repertoires were generated with immunoSEQ multiplex PCR, while TCRdb's copy carries only in-frame clones and drops some. The sample lists some 110,000 clones; about 83% were seen once. This sample comprised peripheral blood, obtained 60 weeks after starting pembrolizumab. The receptors derive from an adult with mismatch repair-deficient cancer.

The chain employs TRBV7-3 and TRBJ2-1, with D possibly being TRBD1 (6 bases). This CDR3 region has 14 residues. Trimming removed 5 bases from V and 6 bases from J, with 14 bases in between. Germline-derived CDR1 and CDR2 are SGHTA and FQGTGA. CDR3 region: CASSPQGTPNEQFF. The CDR3 DNA sequence: TGTGCCAGCAGCCCTCAGGGGACCCCCAATGAGCAGTTCTTC.

CDR3 loop: CASTPVVRGQGYTF. CDR3 DNA sequence: TGTGCCAGCACCCCAGTTGTGAGGGGGCAAGGCTACACCTTC. The V call is TRBV7-2, the J call TRBJ1-2; 7 bases align to TRBD1. This CDR3 contains 14 residues. Germline assignment: CDR1 SGHTA and CDR2 FQGNSA. V lost 7 bases to trimming and J lost 8 bases; unmatched junction nucleotides: 13.

The J gene is TRBJ2-1, the V gene TRBV5-1; unclear D gene. V lost 4 bases to trimming and J lost 1 base, with 18 bases between them. This CDR3 contains 17 residues. CDR1 is SGHRS, CDR2 YFSETQ, per germline. CDR3 bases: TGCGCCAGCAGCCAACCCCTAAGCAAGGTATCCTACAATGAGCAGTTCTTC. This translates into CASSQPLSKVSYNEQFF.

V is TRBV6-1 and J is TRBJ1-1, with D perhaps matching TRBD1 (5 bases). V dropped 3 bases and J dropped 1 base, with 12 bases sitting between them. The CDR3 runs 15 residues. Germline CDR1 reads MNHNS; CDR2 reads SASEGT. CDR3 coding DNA: TGTGCCAGCAGTGAGGGGGTGGCTTGGAACACTGAAGCTTTCTTT. Translating it yields CASSEGVAWNTEAFF.

This clone was counted a few times. The chain combines TRBV28 with TRBJ1-2; 10 bases map to TRBD1. The CDR3 is 14 amino acids. Germline V gives CDR1 MDHEN, CDR2 SYDVKM. V dropped 8 bases and J dropped 7; count of bases not matched to a gene: 10. In DNA, the CDR3 is TGTGCCAGCTTAACGACAGGGGGCTATCGTGGCTACACCTTC. Protein: CASLTTGGYRGYTF.

The J gene is TRBJ2-7, the V gene TRBV6-5; 7 bases agree with TRBD1. With 5 bases clipped from V and 7 bases from J, the junction kept 8 bases outside the gene matches. The CDR3 loop spans 13 amino acids. Germline V gives CDR1 MNHEY, CDR2 SVGAGI. The CDR3 nucleotides are TGTGCCAGCAGTAATCGACAGGGATGGGAGCAGTACTTC. Translated, it gives CASSNRQGWEQYF.

This sequence joins TRBV29-1 and TRBJ2-3; possibly TRBD2 for D (6 bases). Germline V gene sequence: CDR1 SQVTM, CDR2 ANQGSEA. The CDR3 contains 15 residues. V was pared by 6 bases and J by 6 bases, with 22 bases between. This CDR3 is CSVPRLAAAGDTQYF. CDR3 sequence (DNA): TGCAGCGTCCCTAGATTAGCGGCTGCAGGGGATACGCAGTATTTT.

This clone was found a few times. The chain links TRBV7-8 to TRBJ2-1; the match to TRBD2 covers 9 bases. This CDR3 is built from 16 residues. Germline assignment: CDR1 SGHVS and CDR2 FQNEAQ. The J segment lost 4 bases and the V segment lost 1 base, leaving 5 bases of the junction unmatched. CDR3 amino acids: CASSLVPSGAYNEQFF. As DNA, the CDR3 is TGTGCCAGCAGCTTAGTCCCTAGCGGGGCATACAATGAGCAGTTCTTC.

The chain couples TRBV2 to TRBJ1-1, with D tentatively TRBD1 (5 bases). CDR1 is SNHLY, CDR2 FYNNEI, per germline. The germline V and J ends were trimmed by 6 bases and 6 bases, with 14 bases remaining between them. This CDR3 contains 13 residues. In DNA form, the CDR3 reads TGTGCCAGCAGAGGACACCCTGGCGCTGAAGCTTTCTTT. It encodes CASRGHPGAEAFF.

Turning to this clone: At one boundary the junction diverges from the germline segment, which might be a read error. V usage is TRBV7-7 and J usage is TRBJ2-5, with D perhaps TRBD2 (6 bases). CDR1 and CDR2 (germline): SSHAT, FNYEAQ (reference sequence). The CDR3 is made up of 14 amino acids. The CDR3 region has the DNA TGTGCTAGCAGCTTAGGAGGGGTCGGGGAGACCCAGTACTTC. It codes for CASSLGGVGETQYF.

This clone was counted ten times or more. This chain links TRBV2 with TRBJ2-1; 7 nucleotides align to TRBD2. The trim removed 4 bases at V and 8 bases at J, leaving 8 bases unmatched. The CDR3 runs 14 residues. Germline V CDR1 and CDR2: SNHLY, FYNNEI. CDR3 DNA sequence: TGTGCCAGCAGTGTGAGGCAGGGAGGGGATGAGCAGTTCTTC. Its protein is CASSVRQGGDEQFF.

This rearrangement joins TRBV5-8 to TRBJ1-5; D is unresolved. This CDR3 comprises 12 residues. The V end lost 2 bases, the J end lost 6 bases, and 6 bases lay between the germline ends. CDR1 is SGHTS and CDR2 is YDEGEE in the germline V gene. The DNA for the CDR3 is TGTGCCAGCAGCTTCGGTGGTCAGCCCCAGCATTTT. Translated: CASSFGGQPQHF.

This clone was recorded only once. The chain recombines TRBV11-1 with TRBJ1-5; no clear D gene. The CDR3 has 17 amino acids. Germline CDR1 SGHAT, CDR2 FQDESV (reference sequence). Trimming removed 5 bases at V and 0 bases at J, with 17 bases between. As DNA, the CDR3 is TGTGCCAGCAGCCTTCGAGGAGGGAGTTATAGCAATCAGCCCCAGCATTTT. This gives the protein CASSLRGGSYSNQPQHF.

This clone was observed a single time. J is TRBJ2-2 and V is TRBV11-1, with D possibly matching TRBD2 (5 bases). The germline gives CDR1 SGHAT, CDR2 FQDESV (reference sequence). The ends were cut back, 2 bases at V and 4 bases at J, with 11 bases in the middle. The CDR3 has 15 residues. CDR3 coding DNA: TGTGCCAGCAGCTTAACCCCTAGCCCCACCGGGGAGCTGTTTTTT. It yields the protein CASSLTPSPTGELFF.

This chain's CDR3 is CASSNPWWGLIGNTIYF. CDR3 nucleotides: TGTGCCAGCAGCAACCCTTGGTGGGGGTTAATTGGAAACACCATATATTTT. The chain is built from TRBV28 and TRBJ1-3; D may be TRBD1 (5 bases). CDR1 MDHEN and CDR2 SYDVKM come from the germline V gene. V was pared by 6 bases and J by 3 bases, with 21 bases between. The CDR3 loop spans 17 amino acids.

This clone occurred a few times. The chain is built from TRBV29-1 and TRBJ1-2; D not resolved. Germline V CDR1 and CDR2: SQVTM, ANQGSEA. CDR3 length: 13 residues. Trimming shortened V by 0 bases and J by 4 bases, and 9 bases separated the two germline ends. CDR3 loop: CSVEEYRGYGYTF. Written as DNA, the CDR3 is TGCAGCGTTGAAGAATATAGAGGCTATGGCTACACCTTC.

J is TRBJ2-2 and V is TRBV7-2, with D perhaps TRBD1 (5 bases). Germline lookup yields CDR1 SGHTA and CDR2 FQGNSA. V was shortened by 5 bases and J by 7 bases, with 17 bases between the two germline ends. The CDR3 is made up of 15 amino acids. As DNA, the CDR3 is TGTGCCAGCAGCCCCCGTGCGCAGGGCTACGGGGAGCTGTTTTTT. This codes for CASSPRAQGYGELFF.

This clone showed up just a few times. The rearrangement links TRBV9 to TRBJ2-1; 11 bases map to TRBD2. The CDR3 contains 15 residues. Per germline, CDR1 SGDLS and CDR2 YYNGEE. V lost 2 bases, J lost 4 bases, and 2 bases stayed unmatched. In DNA form, the CDR3 reads TGTGCCAGCAGCGTTGGGACTAGCGGATACAATGAGCAGTTCTTC. This codes for CASSVGTSGYNEQFF.

The chain joins TRBV28 to TRBJ2-7; 8 bases fit TRBD2. After removal of 3 bases from V and 5 bases from J, the junction contained 9 bases not matched to a gene. Germline CDR1 and CDR2: MDHEN and SYDVKM. This CDR3 contains 15 residues. Here the CDR3 reads CASSFWDAAGDEQYF. In nucleotides, the CDR3 is TGTGCCAGCAGTTTCTGGGACGCAGCGGGAGACGAGCAGTACTTC.

The chain carries TRBV29-1 and TRBJ1-1; D is perhaps TRBD1 (5 bases). Germline V gives CDR1 SQVTM, CDR2 ANQGSEA. The CDR3 is made up of 11 amino acids. Trimming shortened V by 2 bases and J by 8 bases, and 9 bases separated the two germline ends. DNA of the CDR3: TGCAGCGTTGAACCGGGGCAGGAAGCTTTCTTT. As protein: CSVEPGQEAFF.

The gene calls are TRBV6-6 and TRBJ2-1; 7 nucleotides agree with TRBD1. CDR1 and CDR2 (germline): MNHNY, SVGAGI (reference sequence). The junction had 4 bases not matched to a gene; V was cut back by 4 bases and J by 4 bases. This CDR3 is 14 amino acids long. CDR3 sequence: CASSWGQRYNEQFF. CDR3 DNA: TGTGCCAGCAGTTGGGGACAGAGATACAATGAGCAGTTCTTC.

This clone turned up a few times. The chain combines TRBV7-9 with TRBJ1-2; possibly TRBD1 for D (6 bases). Trimming pared 1 base from V and 8 bases from J, leaving 14 bases between. Looked up from germline, CDR1 is SEHNR and CDR2 is FQNEAQ (reference sequence). The CDR3 consists of 14 residues. CDR3 nucleotide sequence: TGTGCCAGCAGCTTAGGATCGGGGGCTTTGGGCTACACCTTC. It specifies CASSLGSGALGYTF.

The V and J genes are TRBV7-9 and TRBJ2-5; D possibly corresponds to TRBD2 (6 bases). The CDR3 has 12 residues. Germline loops: CDR1 SEHNR, CDR2 FQNEAQ (reference sequence). Trimming removed 8 bases at V and 0 bases at J, with 7 bases between. The CDR3 nucleotides read TGTGCCAGCGGAGGGGACCAAGAGACCCAGTACTTC. It yields the protein CASGGDQETQYF.

J is TRBJ1-2 and V is TRBV6-5, with D hard to call. Germline V gives CDR1 MNHEY, CDR2 SVGAGI. This CDR3 spans 15 amino acids. Trimming removed 1 base at V and 0 bases at J, with 9 bases between. The CDR3 DNA reads TGTGCCAGCAGTTACTTTGGATTGGCTAACTATGGCTACACCTTC. This codes for CASSYFGLANYGYTF.